The 18 T cell receptor beta chains below all came from one sample that was sequenced in a study of cytotoxic CD8 clonotypes in ibrutinib-treated CLL. Sequencing used immunoSEQ multiplex PCR; TCRdb keeps in-frame clones, though not all of them. The sample holds 150,000 or so clones, around 76% seen once. The sample consisted of PBMCs, taken after 24 months of ibrutinib treatment. The source is a human donor with chronic lymphocytic leukemia.

There are a few counts of this clone. The J gene is TRBJ2-3, the V gene TRBV18; tentative D call: TRBD1 (7 bases). Per germline, CDR1 KGHSH and CDR2 LQKENI. This CDR3 contains 14 residues. Trimming removed 0 bases at V and 6 bases at J, with 10 bases between. The CDR3 region has the DNA TGTGCCAGCTCACCACCCCCAGGGGGGGATACGCAGTATTTT. Its translation: CASSPPPGGDTQYF.

In nucleotides, the CDR3 is TGTGCCAGCAGCTTACCGACAGGGAATGAGCAGTTCTTC. Translating it yields CASSLPTGNEQFF. The chain has TRBV7-8 and TRBJ2-1, with TRBD1 matching over 7 bases. The CDR3 is made up of 13 amino acids. Germline CDR1 and CDR2: SGHVS and FQNEAQ. J was trimmed by 7 bases and V by 2 bases; bases with no gene match: 2.

The chain is built from TRBV7-2 and TRBJ2-7, with 11 nucleotides matching TRBD1. The trim removed 1 base at V and 6 bases at J, leaving 5 bases unmatched. CDR1 is SGHTA and CDR2 is FQGNSA in the germline V gene. The CDR3 runs to 15 residues. The CDR3 sequence is CASSLGRTGGVEQYF. The CDR3 coding sequence is TGTGCCAGCAGCTTAGGGCGGACAGGGGGCGTCGAGCAGTACTTC. The variable domain in full, with the rest retrieved from reference TRBV7-2 and TRBJ2-7, is GAGVSQSPSNKVTEKGKDVELRCDPISGHTALYWYRQSLGQGLEFLIYFQGNSAPDKSGLPSDRFSAERTGGSVSTLTIQRTQQEDSAVYLCASSLGRTGGVEQYFGPGTRLTVT.

The sample holds one count of this clone. V gene TRBV4-1 combines with J gene TRBJ1-1; TRBD1 aligns across 7 bases. CDR1 MGHRA and CDR2 YSYEKL come from the germline V gene. This CDR3 has 14 residues. V lost 8 bases to trimming and J lost 2 bases; unmatched junction nucleotides: 8. For the CDR3, the DNA is TGCGCCAGCTACTCGACAGGGACCAACACTGAAGCTTTCTTT. Amino acid sequence: CASYSTGTNTEAFF.

The genes are TRBV7-3 and TRBJ2-5; TRBD2 aligns across 9 bases. Trimming at V came to 5 bases and at J to 2 bases, leaving 9 bases not matched to a gene. The CDR3 runs to 16 residues. The V gene's germline CDR1 is SGHTA and CDR2 FQGTGA. This CDR3 is CASSLGVAGGQETQYF. CDR3 DNA sequence: TGTGCCAGCAGCCTTGGGGTCGCGGGAGGGCAAGAGACCCAGTACTTC.

The J gene is TRBJ2-6, the V gene TRBV7-9; D ambiguous. CDR1 SEHNR and CDR2 FQNEAQ come from the germline V gene (reference sequence). The CDR3 consists of 16 residues. V lost 4 bases to trimming and J lost 0 bases, with 10 bases between them. The CDR3 protein is CASSSYRASGANVLTF. DNA for the CDR3: TGTGCCAGCAGCTCGTATCGGGCCTCTGGGGCCAACGTCCTGACTTTC.

This clone was observed a handful of times. This chain links TRBV7-2 with TRBJ1-6, with D perhaps TRBD1 (6 bases). This CDR3 is built from 16 residues. Germline CDR1 reads SGHTA; CDR2 reads FQGNSA. Between the trimmed V and J ends, which lost 5 bases and 1 base, there was a span of 12 bases. CDR3 amino acids: CASSLDTGSYNSPLHF. The CDR3 nucleotides read TGTGCCAGCAGCCTGGATACAGGGTCCTATAATTCACCCCTCCACTTT.

V usage is TRBV28 and J usage is TRBJ1-2; a weak D match, TRBD1 (6 bases). In germline, CDR1 is MDHEN, CDR2 SYDVKM. The germline V and J ends were trimmed by 2 bases and 4 bases, with 11 bases remaining between them. This CDR3 comprises 14 residues. CDR3 sequence reads: CASSLPGHRYGYTF. Here the CDR3 DNA reads TGTGCCAGCAGTTTACCGGGACACCGCTATGGCTACACCTTC.

The chain combines TRBV25-1 with TRBJ1-3, with D unclear. Germline assignment: CDR1 MGHDK and CDR2 SYGVNS. The CDR3 is made up of 15 amino acids. V lost 4 bases and J 3 bases, leaving 13 bases between the germline ends. The CDR3 sequence: CASSAWGGSGNTIYF. In DNA, the CDR3 is TGTGCCAGCAGTGCTTGGGGAGGGAGTGGAAACACCATATATTTT.

J is TRBJ2-1 and V is TRBV19; D may be TRBD2 (6 bases). V was pared by 1 base and J by 3 bases, with 10 bases between. Germline CDR1 LNHDA, CDR2 SQIVND (reference sequence). The CDR3 has 15 amino acids. The chain's CDR3 is CASSIAVADYNEQFF. The CDR3 DNA follows: TGTGCCAGTAGTATAGCGGTAGCGGACTACAATGAGCAGTTCTTC.

The CDR3 nucleotides are TGTGCCAGCAGCGAGGTATATGAGCAGTTCTTC. It is translated as CASSEVYEQFF. The V gene is TRBV2, the J gene TRBJ2-1; no reliable D call. The germline gives CDR1 SNHLY, CDR2 FYNNEI. The V and J ends lost 6 bases and 8 bases respectively, with 8 bases between them. The CDR3 has 11 amino acids.

J is TRBJ2-5 and V is TRBV5-1; 8 bases fit TRBD1. The CDR3 spans 13 residues. Germline CDR1 and CDR2: SGHRS and YFSETQ. V gave up 4 bases and J gave up 5 bases; unmatched junction bases: 4. Here the CDR3 DNA reads TGCGCCAGCAGCATCCACAGGGGGGAGACCCAGTACTTC. Translated: CASSIHRGETQYF.

The chain employs TRBV9 and TRBJ2-7; D is undetermined. The V end lost 0 bases, the J end lost 3 bases, and 13 bases lay between the germline ends. Per the germline V gene, CDR1 is SGDLS and CDR2 is YYNGEE. The CDR3 has 15 amino acids. The CDR3 region is CASSVAGRSGYEQYF. In nucleotides, the CDR3 is TGTGCCAGCAGCGTAGCTGGCAGGTCGGGCTACGAGCAGTACTTC.

Here the CDR3 reads CASSRAAAGGSEQYF. CDR3 DNA: TGTGCCAGCAGCCGGGCGGCTGCGGGAGGGAGTGAGCAGTACTTC. This chain joins TRBV28 and TRBJ2-7; TRBD2 matches 9 bases. Trimming at V came to 6 bases and at J to 7 bases, leaving 13 bases not matched to a gene. The CDR3 spans 15 residues. Germline assignment: CDR1 MDHEN and CDR2 SYDVKM.

The chain employs TRBV7-3 and TRBJ2-3; 10 nucleotides align to TRBD2. Germline-derived CDR1 and CDR2 are SGHTA and FQGTGA. V lost 2 bases, J lost 1 base, and 3 bases stayed unmatched. The CDR3 length is 16 residues. CDR3 residues: CASSLGLAGGTDTQYF. In nucleotides, the CDR3 is TGTGCCAGCAGCTTAGGGCTAGCGGGAGGCACAGATACGCAGTATTTT.

This clone was counted once. V is TRBV7-9 and J is TRBJ1-6; TRBD1 agrees at 7 bases. This CDR3 region has 15 residues. CDR1 SEHNR and CDR2 FQNEAQ come from the germline V gene (reference sequence). V lost 3 bases to trimming and J lost 6 bases; unmatched junction nucleotides: 5. CDR3 nucleotide sequence: TGTGCCAGCAGCTTGCTTGGGGACAGTAATTCACCCCTCCACTTT. Protein product: CASSLLGDSNSPLHF. The full variable domain, its missing parts supplied by reference TRBV7-9 and TRBJ1-6, is DTGVSQNPRHKITKRGQNVTFRCDPISEHNRLYWYRQTLGQGPEFLTYFQNEAQLEKSRLLSDRFSAERPKGSFSTLEIQRTEQGDSAMYLCASSLLGDSNSPLHFGNGTRLTVT.

The genes are TRBV7-2 and TRBJ1-6; 7 positions match TRBD1. The CDR3 length is 15 residues. Germline CDR1 reads SGHTA; CDR2 reads FQGNSA. J lost 6 bases, V lost 4 bases, and 6 bases had no gene match. In nucleotides, the CDR3 is TGTGCCAGCAGCTCCCGACAGGGCACTAATTCACCCCTCCACTTT. It encodes CASSSRQGTNSPLHF. The full variable domain, in which reference TRBV7-2 and TRBJ1-6 provide the parts outside the CDR3, is GAGVSQSPSNKVTEKGKDVELRCDPISGHTALYWYRQSLGQGLEFLIYFQGNSAPDKSGLPSDRFSAERTGGSVSTLTIQRTQQEDSAVYLCASSSRQGTNSPLHFGNGTRLTVT.

The count of this clone is one. The chain employs TRBV7-2 and TRBJ2-3; a possible D gene is TRBD2 (6 bases). The CDR3 totals 16 residues. Trimming stripped 0 bases from V and 2 bases from J, with 12 bases between. Per germline, CDR1 SGHTA and CDR2 FQGNSA. The CDR3 nucleotides read TGTGCCAGCAGCTTAGCCGGCGGGGCGAACACAGATACGCAGTATTTT. Translation: CASSLAGGANTDTQYF.